Below are 21 T cell receptor beta chains sequenced from a single sample in a study of blood T cell repertoires in COVID-19. Method: immunoSEQ multiplex PCR; TCRdb's copy keeps in-frame clones and lacks some. The sample records 100,000 to 150,000 clones, 60% to 80% being singletons. The sample was peripheral blood. Receptors were obtained from a woman aged 65 to 85 with acute or convalescent COVID-19.

This rearrangement joins TRBV9 to TRBJ2-5; 8 bases fit TRBD2. Germline-derived CDR1 and CDR2 are SGDLS and YYNGEE. Trimming removed 4 bases from V and 5 bases from J; junction bases left unmatched: 10. The CDR3 runs to 15 residues. The chain's CDR3 is CASSPSGRREETQYF. The CDR3 DNA reads TGTGCCAGCAGCCCCAGCGGGAGAAGGGAGGAGACCCAGTACTTC.

The chain has TRBV19 and TRBJ2-1; D remains ambiguous. The CDR3 extends over 12 amino acids. The germline gives CDR1 LNHDA, CDR2 SQIVND (reference sequence). Between the trimmed V and J ends, which lost 8 bases and 7 bases, there was a span of 12 bases. The CDR3 DNA follows: TGTGCCAGTCGGAGCAATTGGAATGAGCAGTTCTTC. As protein: CASRSNWNEQFF.

The V call is TRBV7-9, the J call TRBJ1-4, with D hard to call. Looked up from germline, CDR1 is SEHNR and CDR2 is FQNEAQ (reference sequence). This CDR3 contains 12 residues. V was trimmed by 8 bases and J by 8 bases, leaving 12 bases between them. The CDR3 sequence: CASVGVGEKLFF. Here the CDR3 DNA reads TGTGCCAGCGTGGGAGTTGGGGAAAAACTGTTTTTT.

The V and J genes are TRBV3-1 (or the pseudogene TRBV3-2) and TRBJ2-3; perhaps TRBD1 as D (5 bases). Germline assignment: CDR1 LGHDT and CDR2 YNNKEL (reference sequence). V dropped 4 bases and J dropped 6 bases, with 17 bases sitting between them. The CDR3 covers 15 residues. The DNA for the CDR3 is TGTGCCAGCAGCCCCTGGGCAGGGCCTTTGGATACGCAGTATTTT. Translated, it gives CASSPWAGPLDTQYF.

The chain has TRBV2 and TRBJ2-3; 9 positions match TRBD2. Unmatched junction bases numbered 5, after V lost 4 bases and J lost 3 bases. This CDR3 is built from 15 residues. Germline V gene sequence: CDR1 SNHLY, CDR2 FYNNEI. This chain's CDR3 is CASSVLAGETDTQYF. Here the CDR3 DNA reads TGTGCCAGCAGTGTTTTAGCGGGAGAGACAGATACGCAGTATTTT.

There are a few counts of this clone. The V call is TRBV5-4, the J call TRBJ1-2; D is undetermined. This CDR3 contains 15 residues. Per germline, CDR1 SGHNT and CDR2 YYREEE (reference sequence). V shed 1 base and J shed 0 bases, with 10 bases lying between them. The CDR3 reads CASSLRQAANYGYTF. CDR3 DNA sequence: TGTGCCAGCAGCTTGAGGCAGGCCGCTAACTATGGCTACACCTTC.

The chain couples TRBV3-1 (or the pseudogene TRBV3-2) to TRBJ2-5, with 7 nucleotides matching TRBD2. CDR3 length: 15 residues. The germline V gene has CDR1 LGHDT and CDR2 YNNKEL (reference sequence). Trimming at V came to 0 bases and at J to 6 bases, leaving 7 bases not matched to a gene. CDR3: CASSQDWAGEKTQYF. The CDR3, as DNA: TGTGCCAGCAGCCAAGATTGGGCGGGAGAAAAGACCCAGTACTTC.

The V and J genes are TRBV28 and TRBJ2-3; TRBD2 aligns across 8 bases. Per the germline V gene, CDR1 is MDHEN and CDR2 is SYDVKM. Trimming took 4 bases from V and 4 from J; bases not matched to a gene: 10. This CDR3 is 16 amino acids long. The CDR3 DNA is TGTGCCAGCAGTTCAAATCGGCGGGAGGTGGCAGATACGCAGTATTTT. Residues: CASSSNRREVADTQYF.

This clone was recorded a few times. The chain is built from TRBV7-8 and TRBJ2-3, with a tentative D call TRBD2 (5 bases). V shed 1 base and J shed 7 bases, with 15 bases lying between them. Germline V gene data show CDR1 as SGHVS and CDR2 as FQNEAQ. The CDR3 sequence is 15 residues long. The CDR3 DNA reads TGTGCCAGCAGCTTAGGGACTTACTTGCAGTATACGCAGTATTTT. It encodes CASSLGTYLQYTQYF.

V gene TRBV5-6 combines with J gene TRBJ2-2, with D perhaps TRBD1 (5 bases). CDR1 SGHDT and CDR2 YYEEEE come from the germline V gene. The V end was cut by 4 bases, the J end by 1 base, with 17 bases between. There are 17 residues in the CDR3. Written as DNA, the CDR3 is TGTGCCAGCAGCCCTTGGATGCGACAGATGAACACCGGGGAGCTGTTTTTT. This codes for CASSPWMRQMNTGELFF.

V and J are TRBV11-2 and TRBJ1-2; D is ambiguous. V lost 4 bases and J 8 bases, leaving 17 bases between the germline ends. The CDR3 has 14 residues. CDR1 SGHAT and CDR2 FQNNGV come from the germline V gene. CDR3 coding DNA: TGTGCCAGCAGCTCCCTTTTAACCTATGAAGGCTACACCTTC. Its translation is CASSSLLTYEGYTF.

CDR3 coding DNA: TGTGCCAGCAGCCAAGACTACGGTGGGCAGGGATATGGCTACACCTTC. It specifies CASSQDYGGQGYGYTF. This chain uses TRBV14 with TRBJ1-2, with D tentatively TRBD1 (5 bases). V gave up 0 bases and J gave up 5 bases, with 16 bases separating them. This CDR3 contains 16 residues. The germline V gene has CDR1 SGHDN and CDR2 FVKESK.

The chain couples TRBV19 to TRBJ2-3, with a weak D call TRBD1 (6 bases). The CDR3 runs 14 residues. The germline gives CDR1 LNHDA, CDR2 SQIVND (reference sequence). Trimming took off 4 bases at V and 5 bases at J, with 13 bases between the two ends. CDR3 loop: CASSSKTGRDTQYF. CDR3 DNA sequence: TGTGCCAGTAGTAGTAAGACAGGTCGAGATACGCAGTATTTT.

The chain recombines TRBV24-1 with TRBJ2-3, with TRBD1 matching 7 bases. After removal of 4 bases from V and 0 bases from J, the junction contained 6 bases not matched to a gene. CDR1 is KGHDR and CDR2 is SFDVKD in the germline V gene. This CDR3 contains 16 residues. The CDR3: CATSDSGQISTDTQYF. Here the CDR3 DNA reads TGTGCCACCAGTGACTCGGGACAGATTAGCACAGATACGCAGTATTTT.

This clone was seen only a few times. This CDR3 is CASSEVRTSPWDEQFF. The CDR3 nucleotides read TGTGCCAGCAGTGAAGTGCGGACTAGCCCTTGGGATGAGCAGTTCTTC. This chain joins TRBV6-1 and TRBJ2-1; 8 bases match TRBD2. The junction had 10 bases not matched to a gene; V was cut back by 1 base and J by 8 bases. Germline loops: CDR1 MNHNS, CDR2 SASEGT. The CDR3 has 16 residues.

The chain combines TRBV5-8 with TRBJ2-5, with 8 nucleotides matching TRBD1. V was clipped by 0 bases and J by 5 bases; unmatched bases: 6. The length of the CDR3 is 15 residues. Germline CDR1 is SGHTS and CDR2 is YDEGEE. The CDR3 sequence: CASSLGQGAKETQYF. Written as DNA, the CDR3 is TGTGCCAGCAGCTTGGGCCAGGGGGCGAAGGAGACCCAGTACTTC.

This clone was picked up one time. The chain links TRBV18 to TRBJ1-6, with 8 bases matching TRBD1. In germline, CDR1 is KGHSH, CDR2 LQKENI. V lost 4 bases, J lost 7 bases, and 6 bases stayed unmatched. The CDR3 is 15 residues long. The CDR3: CASSRTQGANSPLHF. CDR3 DNA sequence: TGTGCCAGCTCACGAACTCAGGGGGCAAATTCACCCCTCCACTTT.

The rearrangement links TRBV14 to TRBJ2-1, with a tentative D call TRBD2 (6 bases). V lost 3 bases and J 13 bases, leaving 16 bases between the germline ends. Germline loops: CDR1 SGHDN, CDR2 FVKESK. CDR3 length: 13 amino acids. The CDR3 sequence: CASSQGTFTSQFF. The DNA of the CDR3 is TGTGCCAGCAGCCAGGGGACTTTCACATCACAGTTCTTC.

This chain connects TRBV3-1 (or the pseudogene TRBV3-2) to TRBJ1-3; D gene uncertain. CDR3 length: 11 amino acids. Germline V gene lookup returns CDR1 LGHDT and CDR2 YNNKEL (reference sequence). The V end was cut by 9 bases, the J end by 1 base, with 4 bases between. The chain's CDR3 is CASSSGNTIYF. CDR3 DNA sequence: TGTGCCAGTAGTTCTGGAAACACCATATATTTT.

The chain couples TRBV3-1 (or the pseudogene TRBV3-2) to TRBJ1-4, with 10 bases lining up with TRBD1. CDR1 and CDR2 from the germline V gene are LGHDT and YNNKEL (reference sequence). The CDR3 extends over 16 amino acids. Losses at the gene ends were 6 bases for V and 10 bases for J; bases not matched to a gene: 14. CDR3 region: CASRDRSGQGRGKLFF. The CDR3 DNA is TGTGCCAGCAGGGACAGATCGGGACAGGGGAGAGGAAAACTGTTTTTT.

The chain has TRBV29-1 and TRBJ2-7, with TRBD2 matching 10 bases. This CDR3 has 17 residues. The trim removed 3 bases at V and 6 bases at J, leaving 17 bases unmatched. Germline CDR1 SQVTM, CDR2 ANQGSEA. The DNA of the CDR3 is TGCAGCGTTGACCTTACCCGTAGCGGGAGGCCCCCCCTCGAGCAGTACTTC. Encoded protein: CSVDLTRSGRPPLEQYF.